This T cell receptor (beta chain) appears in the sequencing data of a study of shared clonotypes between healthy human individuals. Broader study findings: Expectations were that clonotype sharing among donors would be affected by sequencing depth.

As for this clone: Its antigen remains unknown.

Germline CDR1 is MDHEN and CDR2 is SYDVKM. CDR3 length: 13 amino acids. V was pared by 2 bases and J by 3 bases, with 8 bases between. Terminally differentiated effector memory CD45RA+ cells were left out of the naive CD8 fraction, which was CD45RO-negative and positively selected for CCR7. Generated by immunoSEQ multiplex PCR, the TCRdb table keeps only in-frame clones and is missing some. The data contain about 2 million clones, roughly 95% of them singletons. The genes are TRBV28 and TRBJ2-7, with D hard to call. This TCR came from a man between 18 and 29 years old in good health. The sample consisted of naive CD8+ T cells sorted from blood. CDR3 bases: TGTGCCAGCAGTTTAGACTCTTTCTACGAGCAGTACTTC. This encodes CASSLDSFYEQYF.